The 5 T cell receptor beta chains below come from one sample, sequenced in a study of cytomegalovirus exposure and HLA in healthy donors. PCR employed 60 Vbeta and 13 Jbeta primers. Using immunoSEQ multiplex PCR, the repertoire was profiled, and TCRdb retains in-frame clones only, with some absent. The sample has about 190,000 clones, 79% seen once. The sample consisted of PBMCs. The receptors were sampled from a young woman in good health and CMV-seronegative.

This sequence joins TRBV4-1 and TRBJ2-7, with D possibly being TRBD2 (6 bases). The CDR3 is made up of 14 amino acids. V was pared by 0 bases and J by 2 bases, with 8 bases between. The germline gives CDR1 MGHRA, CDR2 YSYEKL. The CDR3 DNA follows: TGCGCCAGCAGCCAAGATCGGGGGACCTACGAGCAGTACTTC. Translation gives CASSQDRGTYEQYF.

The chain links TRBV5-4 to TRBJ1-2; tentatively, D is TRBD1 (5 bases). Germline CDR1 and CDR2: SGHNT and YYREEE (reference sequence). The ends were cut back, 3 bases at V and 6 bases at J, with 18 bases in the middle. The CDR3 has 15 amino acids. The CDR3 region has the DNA TGTGCCAGCAGCTCCCCGGGGGGTGTTAAGAATGGCTACACCTTC. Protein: CASSSPGGVKNGYTF.

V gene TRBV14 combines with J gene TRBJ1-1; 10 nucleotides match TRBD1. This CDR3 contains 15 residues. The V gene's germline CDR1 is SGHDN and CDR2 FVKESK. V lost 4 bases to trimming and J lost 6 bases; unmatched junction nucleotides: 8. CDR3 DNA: TGTGCCAGCAGCCTGCGGCGGGACAGGGGTTCTGAAGCTTTCTTT. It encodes CASSLRRDRGSEAFF.

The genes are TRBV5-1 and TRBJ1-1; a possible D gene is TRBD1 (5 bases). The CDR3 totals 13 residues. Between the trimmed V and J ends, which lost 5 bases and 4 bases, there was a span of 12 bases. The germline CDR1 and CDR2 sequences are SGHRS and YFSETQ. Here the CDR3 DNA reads TGCGCCAGCAGGCCGGAGGGGTTCACTGAAGCTTTCTTT. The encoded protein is CASRPEGFTEAFF.

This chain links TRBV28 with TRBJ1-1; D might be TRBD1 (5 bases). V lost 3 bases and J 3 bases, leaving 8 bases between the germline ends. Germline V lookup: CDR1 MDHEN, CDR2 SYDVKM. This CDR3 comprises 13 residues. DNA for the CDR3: TGTGCCAGCAGTTTGAAGGGGCACACTGAAGCTTTCTTT. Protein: CASSLKGHTEAFF.